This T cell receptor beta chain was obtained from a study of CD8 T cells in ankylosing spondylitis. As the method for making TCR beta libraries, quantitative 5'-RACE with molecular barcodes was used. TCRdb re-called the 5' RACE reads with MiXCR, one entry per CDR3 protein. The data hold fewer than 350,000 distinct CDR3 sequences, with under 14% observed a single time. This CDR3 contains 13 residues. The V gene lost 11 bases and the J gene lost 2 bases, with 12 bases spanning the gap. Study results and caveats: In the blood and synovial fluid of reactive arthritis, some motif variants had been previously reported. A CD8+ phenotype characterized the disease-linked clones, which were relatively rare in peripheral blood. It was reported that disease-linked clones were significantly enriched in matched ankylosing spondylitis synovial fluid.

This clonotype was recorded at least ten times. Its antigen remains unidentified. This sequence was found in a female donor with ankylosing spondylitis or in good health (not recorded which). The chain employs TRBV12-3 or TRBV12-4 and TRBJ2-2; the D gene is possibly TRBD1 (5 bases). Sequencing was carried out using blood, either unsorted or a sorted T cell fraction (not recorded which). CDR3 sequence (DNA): TGTGCCGGCATGGACACAAACACCGGGGAGCTGTTTTTT. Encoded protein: CAGMDTNTGELFF.